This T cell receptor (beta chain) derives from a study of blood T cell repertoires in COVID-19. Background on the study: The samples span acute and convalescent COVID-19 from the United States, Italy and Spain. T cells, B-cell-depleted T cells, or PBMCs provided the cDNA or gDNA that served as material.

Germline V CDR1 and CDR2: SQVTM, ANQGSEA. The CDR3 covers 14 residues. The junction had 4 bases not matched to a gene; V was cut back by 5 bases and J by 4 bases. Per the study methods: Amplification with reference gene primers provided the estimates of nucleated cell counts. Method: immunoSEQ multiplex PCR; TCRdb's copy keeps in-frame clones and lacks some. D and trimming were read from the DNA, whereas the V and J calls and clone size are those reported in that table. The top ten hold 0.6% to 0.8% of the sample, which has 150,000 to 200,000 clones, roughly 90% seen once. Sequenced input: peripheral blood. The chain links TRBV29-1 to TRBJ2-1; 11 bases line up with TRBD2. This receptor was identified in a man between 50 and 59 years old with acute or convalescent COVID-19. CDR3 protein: CSVYSGGGYNEQFF. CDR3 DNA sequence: TGCAGCGTTTATAGCGGGGGGGGGTACAATGAGCAGTTCTTC.